These 24 T cell receptor beta chains share one sample of origin, sequenced in a study of technical replicates of blood from four donors. This table comes from immunoSEQ multiplex PCR, and its TCRdb copy is limited to in-frame clones, with some not included. In the table there are over 70,000 clones, 95% of which are singletons. The sequenced sample consisted of T cells isolated from PBMCs. The receptors were gathered from a human donor in good health.

V is TRBV30 and J is TRBJ2-7, with D unresolved. V was pared by 2 bases and J by 1 base, with 3 bases between. Germline-derived CDR1 and CDR2 are GTSNPN and SVGIG (reference sequence). The CDR3 covers 11 residues. CDR3 DNA: TGTGCCTGGAGTCAGTCCTACGAGCAGTACTTC. It codes for CAWSQSYEQYF.

This chain connects TRBV30 to TRBJ2-7, with D possibly matching TRBD1 (6 bases). The CDR3 spans 13 residues. Trimming stripped 1 base from V and 6 bases from J, with 13 bases between. Looked up from germline, CDR1 is GTSNPN and CDR2 is SVGIG (reference sequence). The CDR3 bases are TGTGCCTGGAGTGCTGACAGGCTAACCGAGCAGTACTTC. This encodes CAWSADRLTEQYF.

This clone appeared a single time. The V call is TRBV4-2, the J call TRBJ2-1; the match to TRBD2 covers 9 bases. There are 18 residues in the CDR3. The V gene end was trimmed by 1 base and the J gene end by 5 bases; junction bases not matched to a gene: 12. Germline values: CDR1 LGHNA, CDR2 YNFKEQ. CDR3 protein: CASSQGKGREGPHNEQFF. CDR3 DNA: TGTGCCAGCAGCCAAGGAAAAGGGCGGGAGGGCCCCCACAATGAGCAGTTCTTC.

The chain has TRBV5-1 and TRBJ1-4; 7 nucleotides agree with TRBD1. The length of the CDR3 is 15 residues. Per germline, CDR1 SGHRS and CDR2 YFSETQ. V lost 3 bases to trimming and J lost 2 bases; unmatched junction nucleotides: 4. CDR3 sequence: CASSWRGQTNEKLFF. CDR3 nucleotides: TGCGCCAGCAGCTGGAGGGGACAGACTAATGAAAAACTGTTTTTT.

The chain joins TRBV29-1 to TRBJ1-2; TRBD1 matches 9 bases. The J segment lost 4 bases and the V segment lost 2 bases, leaving 5 bases of the junction unmatched. The CDR3 is made up of 14 amino acids. Per the germline V gene, CDR1 is SQVTM and CDR2 is ANQGSEA. Written as DNA, the CDR3 is TGCAGCGTTGAAACAGGGGGCGCTCCCTATGGCTACACCTTC. Its protein is CSVETGGAPYGYTF.

The chain has TRBV25-1 and TRBJ1-2; D is uncertain. The V gene lost 3 bases and the J gene lost 3 bases, with 5 bases spanning the gap. Germline lookup yields CDR1 MGHDK and CDR2 SYGVNS. The CDR3 covers 12 residues. The CDR3 sequence is CASSEADYGYTF. In DNA form, the CDR3 reads TGTGCCAGCAGTGAGGCCGACTATGGCTACACCTTC.

The V and J genes are TRBV29-1 and TRBJ1-2; 8 nucleotides match TRBD1. J was trimmed by 5 bases and V by 8 bases; bases with no gene match: 10. Germline V lookup: CDR1 SQVTM, CDR2 ANQGSEA. The CDR3 has 13 amino acids. The CDR3 nucleotides are TGCAGCTTGTCACAGGGGGTTGGGTATGGCTACACCTTC. It yields the protein CSLSQGVGYGYTF.

The gene calls are TRBV6-5 and TRBJ2-1; no definite D call. Per germline, CDR1 MNHEY and CDR2 SVGAGI. Trimming left V 6 bases short and J 6 bases short, with 6 bases between. The CDR3 is 11 residues long. The CDR3 loop is CASSHSNEQFF. For the CDR3, the DNA is TGTGCCAGCAGCCATAGCAATGAGCAGTTCTTC.

The J gene is TRBJ2-7, the V gene TRBV29-1; possible D gene TRBD1, 7 bases. CDR1 and CDR2 from the germline V gene are SQVTM and ANQGSEA. V lost 7 bases to trimming and J lost 3 bases, with 16 bases between them. The CDR3 length is 13 residues. The CDR3 reads CSAQGGSGYEQYF. The CDR3 DNA reads TGCAGCGCCCAGGGGGGTTCCGGCTACGAGCAGTACTTC.

The V call is TRBV27, the J call TRBJ2-7, with TRBD2 matching over 7 bases. CDR1 MNHEY and CDR2 SMNVEV come from the germline V gene (reference sequence). The CDR3 spans 15 residues. J was trimmed by 1 base and V by 6 bases; bases with no gene match: 9. The CDR3 DNA reads TGTGCCAGCAGCCGAACTAGCGCCGCTTCCTACGAGCAGTACTTC. Translated, it gives CASSRTSAASYEQYF.

This rearrangement joins TRBV19 to TRBJ2-7; 8 positions match TRBD1. Germline-derived CDR1 and CDR2 are LNHDA and SQIVND (reference sequence). Trimming at V came to 5 bases and at J to 9 bases, leaving 9 bases not matched to a gene. This CDR3 is 13 amino acids long. The CDR3 region has the DNA TGTGCCAGTAGTCCCTGGACAGGGTATGGGCAGTACTTC. Translating gives CASSPWTGYGQYF.

The chain has TRBV5-1 and TRBJ1-1; D not resolved. The ends were cut back, 1 base at V and 4 bases at J, with 5 bases in the middle. Germline values: CDR1 SGHRS, CDR2 YFSETQ. The CDR3 spans 12 residues. The chain's CDR3 is CASSLSPTEAFF. The CDR3 region has the DNA TGCGCCAGCAGCTTGAGCCCCACTGAAGCTTTCTTT.

This sequence joins TRBV5-6 and TRBJ1-1; no clear D. The CDR3 covers 13 residues. Germline lookup yields CDR1 SGHDT and CDR2 YYEEEE. Deletions cut 2 bases from V and 1 base from J, with 6 bases between. This CDR3 reads CASSFGGNTEAFF. In DNA, the CDR3 is TGTGCCAGCAGCTTTGGAGGGAACACTGAAGCTTTCTTT.

This chain connects TRBV6-5 to TRBJ1-1; D is possibly TRBD1 (5 bases). This CDR3 has 14 residues. Germline CDR1 reads MNHEY; CDR2 reads SVGAGI. The germline V and J ends were trimmed by 5 bases and 5 bases, with 15 bases remaining between them. CDR3 in DNA: TGTGCCAGCAGTGGGACTGGTGGGAGGACTGAAGCTTTCTTT. Its translation: CASSGTGGRTEAFF.

The V and J genes are TRBV11-2 and TRBJ2-7; 7 bases align to TRBD2. Trimming at V came to 5 bases and at J to 5 bases, leaving 9 bases not matched to a gene. The CDR3 contains 14 residues. Germline CDR1 and CDR2: SGHAT and FQNNGV. The CDR3 here is CASSTGLVRDEQYF. CDR3 sequence (DNA): TGTGCCAGCAGCACTGGACTAGTACGCGACGAGCAGTACTTC.

This chain uses TRBV28 with TRBJ2-2; no clear D. This CDR3 is built from 13 residues. The V end was cut by 8 bases, the J end by 0 bases, with 7 bases between. Germline values: CDR1 MDHEN, CDR2 SYDVKM. CDR3 DNA sequence: TGTGCCAGCGTCACTCCGAACACCGGGGAGCTGTTTTTT. Its translation is CASVTPNTGELFF.

The sample holds one count of this clone. The V gene is TRBV2, the J gene TRBJ2-7; D possibly corresponds to TRBD1 (6 bases). The CDR3 covers 14 residues. The germline V gene has CDR1 SNHLY and CDR2 FYNNEI. The V end lost 5 bases, the J end lost 5 bases, and 16 bases lay between the germline ends. The chain's CDR3 is CASSPGTPVHEQYF. As DNA, the CDR3 is TGTGCCAGCAGTCCCGGGACACCCGTCCACGAGCAGTACTTC. The full variable domain, completed using reference TRBV2 and TRBJ2-7, is EPEVTQTPSHQVTQMGQEVILRCVPISNHLYFYWYRQILGQKVEFLVSFYNNEISEKSEIFDDQFSVERPDGSNFTLKIRSTKLEDSAMYFCASSPGTPVHEQYFGPGTRLTVT.

The chain recombines TRBV5-1 with TRBJ2-1; D possibly corresponds to TRBD2 (6 bases). V gave up 6 bases and J gave up 3 bases, with 22 bases separating them. The CDR3 has 17 residues. Germline V gene lookup returns CDR1 SGHRS and CDR2 YFSETQ. CDR3 in DNA: TGCGCCAGCACCACACACCGATGGCTAGCGAACTACAATGAGCAGTTCTTC. It translates to CASTTHRWLANYNEQFF.

The chain is built from TRBV27 and TRBJ2-7; D is uncertain. The germline V gene has CDR1 MNHEY and CDR2 SMNVEV (reference sequence). Trimming left V 6 bases short and J 1 base short, with 13 bases between. The CDR3 covers 14 residues. The CDR3: CASSPHGESYEQYF. The CDR3 nucleotides are TGTGCCAGCAGCCCACACGGAGAATCCTACGAGCAGTACTTC.

The chain couples TRBV19 to TRBJ1-1, with D perhaps TRBD1 (6 bases). Trimming removed 3 bases at V and 12 bases at J, with 14 bases between. CDR1 LNHDA and CDR2 SQIVND come from the germline V gene (reference sequence). CDR3 length equals 12 residues. This CDR3 reads CASSIPGVGTFF. CDR3 nucleotide sequence: TGTGCCAGTAGTATCCCAGGGGTTGGGACTTTCTTT.

The chain couples TRBV27 to TRBJ2-2; 9 bases agree with TRBD2. In germline, CDR1 is MNHEY, CDR2 SMNVEV (reference sequence). After removal of 3 bases from V and 7 bases from J, the junction contained 12 bases not matched to a gene. The CDR3 is 17 amino acids. The CDR3 sequence: CASSFIFSGRHGGELFF. The CDR3, as DNA: TGTGCCAGCAGTTTTATATTTAGCGGGAGACATGGCGGGGAGCTGTTTTTT.

The J gene is TRBJ2-1, the V gene TRBV6-6; a weak D match, TRBD2 (5 bases). The CDR3 contains 14 residues. The ends were cut back, 0 bases at V and 6 bases at J, with 9 bases in the middle. Looked up from germline, CDR1 is MNHNY and CDR2 is SVGAGI (reference sequence). In DNA form, the CDR3 reads TGTGCCAGCAGTTACTCCTTAGGACTCAATGAGCAGTTCTTC. Translating it yields CASSYSLGLNEQFF.

The chain employs TRBV29-1 and TRBJ2-5, with D maybe TRBD2 (6 bases). This CDR3 contains 12 residues. Deletions cut 4 bases from V and 4 bases from J, with 10 bases between. Germline-derived CDR1 and CDR2 are SQVTM and ANQGSEA. In DNA form, the CDR3 reads TGCAGCGTTGTTAGGCGGGGAGAGACCCAGTACTTC. Its protein product is CSVVRRGETQYF.

This chain links TRBV12-5 with TRBJ2-5; maybe TRBD2 (5 bases). V shed 7 bases and J shed 4 bases, with 16 bases lying between them. Germline V lookup: CDR1 LGHNT, CDR2 FRNRAP. The CDR3 spans 14 residues. The CDR3 DNA is TGTGCTAGTGCCCATGAGGTCGGAGGAGAGACCCAGTACTTC. This gives the protein CASAHEVGGETQYF.